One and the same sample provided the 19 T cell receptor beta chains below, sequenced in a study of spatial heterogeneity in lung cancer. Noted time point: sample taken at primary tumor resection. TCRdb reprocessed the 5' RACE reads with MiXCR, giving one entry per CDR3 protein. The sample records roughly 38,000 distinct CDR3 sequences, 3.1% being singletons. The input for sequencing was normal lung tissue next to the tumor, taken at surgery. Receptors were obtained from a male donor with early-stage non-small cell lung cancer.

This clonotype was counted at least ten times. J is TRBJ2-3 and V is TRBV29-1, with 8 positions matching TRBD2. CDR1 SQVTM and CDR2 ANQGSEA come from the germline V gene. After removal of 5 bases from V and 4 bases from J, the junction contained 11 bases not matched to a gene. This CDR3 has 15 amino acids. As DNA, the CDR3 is TGCAGCGTTAGGGTTACGGGAGCGGGGGCAGATACGCAGTATTTT. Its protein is CSVRVTGAGADTQYF.

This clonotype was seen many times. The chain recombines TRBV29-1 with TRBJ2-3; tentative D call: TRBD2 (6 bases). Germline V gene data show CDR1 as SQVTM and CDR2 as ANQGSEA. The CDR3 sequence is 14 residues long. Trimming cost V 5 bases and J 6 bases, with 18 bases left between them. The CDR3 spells CSVLSLAGGDTQYF. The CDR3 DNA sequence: TGCAGCGTTCTGTCCCTAGCTGGGGGGGATACGCAGTATTTT.

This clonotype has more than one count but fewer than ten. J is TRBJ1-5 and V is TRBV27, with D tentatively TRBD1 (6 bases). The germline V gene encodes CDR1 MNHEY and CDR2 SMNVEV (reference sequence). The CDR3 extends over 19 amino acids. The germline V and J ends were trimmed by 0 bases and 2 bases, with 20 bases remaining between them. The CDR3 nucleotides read TGTGCCAGCAGTTTATCGGCGGGCGGGGGCAGGGTGGGCAATCAGCCCCAGCATTTT. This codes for CASSLSAGGGRVGNQPQHF.

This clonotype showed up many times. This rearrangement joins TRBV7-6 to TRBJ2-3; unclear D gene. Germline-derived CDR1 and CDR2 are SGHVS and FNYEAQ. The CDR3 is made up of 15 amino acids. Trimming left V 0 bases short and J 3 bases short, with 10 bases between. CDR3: CASSLAGKGTDTQYF. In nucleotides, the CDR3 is TGTGCCAGCAGCTTAGCGGGGAAAGGGACAGATACGCAGTATTTT.

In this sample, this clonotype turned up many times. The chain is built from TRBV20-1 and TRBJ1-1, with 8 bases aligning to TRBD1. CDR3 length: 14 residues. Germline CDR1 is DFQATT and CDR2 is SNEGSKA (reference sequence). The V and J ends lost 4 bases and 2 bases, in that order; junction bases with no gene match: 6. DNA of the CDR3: TGCAGTGCTACGACAGGGGCGATAAACACTGAAGCTTTCTTT. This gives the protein CSATTGAINTEAFF.

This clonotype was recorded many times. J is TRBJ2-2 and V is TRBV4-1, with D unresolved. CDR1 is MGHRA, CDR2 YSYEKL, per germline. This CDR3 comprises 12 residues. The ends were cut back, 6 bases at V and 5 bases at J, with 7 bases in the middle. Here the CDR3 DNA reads TGCGCCAGCAGTCCGGAGACCGGGGAGCTGTTTTTT. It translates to CASSPETGELFF.

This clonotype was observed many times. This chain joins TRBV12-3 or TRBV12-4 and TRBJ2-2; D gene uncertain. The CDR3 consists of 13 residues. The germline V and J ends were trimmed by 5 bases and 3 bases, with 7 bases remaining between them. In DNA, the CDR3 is TGTGCCAGCAGTCGTTCCTACACCGGGGAGCTGTTTTTT. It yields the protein CASSRSYTGELFF.

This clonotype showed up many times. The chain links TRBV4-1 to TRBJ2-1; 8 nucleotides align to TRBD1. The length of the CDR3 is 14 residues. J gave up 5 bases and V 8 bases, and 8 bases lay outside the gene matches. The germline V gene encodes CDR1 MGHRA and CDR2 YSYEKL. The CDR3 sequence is CASSRRTGNNEQFF. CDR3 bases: TGCGCCAGCTCTAGGCGGACAGGGAACAATGAGCAGTTCTTC.

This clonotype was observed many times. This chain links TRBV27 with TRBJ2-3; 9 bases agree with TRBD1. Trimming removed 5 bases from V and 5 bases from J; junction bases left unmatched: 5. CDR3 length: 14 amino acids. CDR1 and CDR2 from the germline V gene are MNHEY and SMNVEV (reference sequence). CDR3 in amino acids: CASSRDREGDTQYF. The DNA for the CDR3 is TGTGCCAGCAGTAGGGACAGGGAAGGAGATACGCAGTATTTT.

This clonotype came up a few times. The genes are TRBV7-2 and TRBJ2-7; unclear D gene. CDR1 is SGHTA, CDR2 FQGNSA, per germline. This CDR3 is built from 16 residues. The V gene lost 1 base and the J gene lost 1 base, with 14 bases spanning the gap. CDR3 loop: CASSLGFGLKSYEQYF. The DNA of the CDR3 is TGTGCCAGCAGCTTAGGTTTCGGCTTAAAGTCCTACGAGCAGTACTTC.

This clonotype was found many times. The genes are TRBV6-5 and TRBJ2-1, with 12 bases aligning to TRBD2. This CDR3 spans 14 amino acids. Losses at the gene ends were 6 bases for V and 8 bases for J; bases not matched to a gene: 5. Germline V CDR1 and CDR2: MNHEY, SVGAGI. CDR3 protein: CASSRLAGVHEQFF. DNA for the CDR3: TGTGCCAGCAGCCGACTAGCGGGAGTACATGAGCAGTTCTTC.

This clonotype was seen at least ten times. CDR3: CASSPFADGANTGELFF. In DNA, the CDR3 is TGTGCCAGCAGCCCTTTCGCGGACGGAGCGAACACCGGGGAGCTGTTTTTT. The chain joins TRBV12-3 or TRBV12-4 to TRBJ2-2; the D is unclear. The V and J ends lost 6 bases and 0 bases respectively, with 17 bases between them. This CDR3 is 17 amino acids long.

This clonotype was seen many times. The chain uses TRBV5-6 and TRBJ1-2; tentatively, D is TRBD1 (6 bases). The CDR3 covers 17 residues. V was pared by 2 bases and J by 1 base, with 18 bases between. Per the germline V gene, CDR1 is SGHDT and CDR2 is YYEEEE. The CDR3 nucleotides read TGTGCCAGCAGCTTTGTCGGGGGGCTGCAGAGTAACTATGGCTACACCTTC. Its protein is CASSFVGGLQSNYGYTF.

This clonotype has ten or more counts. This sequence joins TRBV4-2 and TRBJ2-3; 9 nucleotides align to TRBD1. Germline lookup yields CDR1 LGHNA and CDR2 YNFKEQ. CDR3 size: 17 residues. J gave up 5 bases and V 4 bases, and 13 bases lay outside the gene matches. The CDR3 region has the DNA TGTGCCAGCAGCCCGACAACCGGGACAGGGCTCGTAGATACGCAGTATTTT. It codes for CASSPTTGTGLVDTQYF.

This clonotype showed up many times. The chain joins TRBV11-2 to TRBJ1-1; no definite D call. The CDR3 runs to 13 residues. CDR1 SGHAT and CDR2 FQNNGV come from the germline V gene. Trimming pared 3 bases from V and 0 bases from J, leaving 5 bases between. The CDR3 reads CASSFQLNTEAFF. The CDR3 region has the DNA TGTGCCAGCAGCTTCCAGTTGAACACTGAAGCTTTCTTT.

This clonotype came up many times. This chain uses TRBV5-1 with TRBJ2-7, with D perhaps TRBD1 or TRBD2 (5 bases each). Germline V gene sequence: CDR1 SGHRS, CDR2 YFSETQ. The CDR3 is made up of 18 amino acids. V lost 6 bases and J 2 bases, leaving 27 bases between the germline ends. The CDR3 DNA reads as TGCGCCAGCAACCGGGCGGGCAGGGTAACAAGTTCGACCTACGAGCAGTACTTC. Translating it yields CASNRAGRVTSSTYEQYF.

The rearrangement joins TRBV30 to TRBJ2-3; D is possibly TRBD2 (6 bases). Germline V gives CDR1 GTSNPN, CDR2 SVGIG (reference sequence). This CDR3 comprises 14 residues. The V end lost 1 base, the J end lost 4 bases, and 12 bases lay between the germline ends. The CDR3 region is CAWSGSSGADTQYF. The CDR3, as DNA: TGTGCCTGGAGTGGCAGTTCGGGAGCAGATACGCAGTATTTT. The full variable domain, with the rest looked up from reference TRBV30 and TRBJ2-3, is SQTIHQWPATLVQPVGSPLSLECTVEGTSNPNLYWYRQAAGRGLQLLFYSVGIGQISSEVPQNLSASRPQDRQFILSSKKLLLSDSGFYLCAWSGSSGADTQYFGPGTRLTVL.

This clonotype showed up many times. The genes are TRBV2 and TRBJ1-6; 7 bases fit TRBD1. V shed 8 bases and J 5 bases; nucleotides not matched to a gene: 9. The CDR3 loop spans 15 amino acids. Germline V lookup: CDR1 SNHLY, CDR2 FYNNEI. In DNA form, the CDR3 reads TGTGCCAGCTATGATGGGACAGCAGATAATTCACCCCTCCACTTT. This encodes CASYDGTADNSPLHF.

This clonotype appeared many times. CDR3 sequence reads: CASSRDKYEQYF. The DNA for the CDR3 is TGTGCCAGCAGCCGGGACAAGTACGAGCAGTACTTC. The chain employs TRBV16 and TRBJ2-7, with D possibly being TRBD1 (6 bases). Deletions cut 4 bases from V and 4 bases from J, with 8 bases between. This CDR3 has 12 residues. Germline V lookup: CDR1 KGHSY, CDR2 FQNENV.